Following are 22 T cell receptor beta chains from one sample sequenced in a study of T cells in Graves' hyperthyroidism and ophthalmopathy (dated by TCRdb to the late 2010s). The library relied on multiplex PCR. The sequencer was an Illumina HiSeq 2000. TCR beta CDR3 regions were amplified from RNA transcripts. For the first round of RT-PCR on the TCR CDR3, the HTBI primer set was used together with the Qiagen OneStep RT-PCR kit. TCRdb cleaned the public reads at Q25 with fastp, built clones with MiXCR and kept in-frame beta chains. Merged by CDR3 protein, the rows form single entries marked with the most common genes and DNA. This sample has about 420,000 distinct CDR3 sequences in its table, and approximately 15% of those were observed once. The ten largest clones represent around 7% of the sample. Sequencing was carried out using blood. All receptors derive from a woman between 18 and 29 years old with Graves' hyperthyroidism.

This clonotype has ten or more counts. The gene calls are TRBV5-5 and TRBJ2-7; 9 bases map to TRBD1. This CDR3 comprises 17 residues. The germline gives CDR1 SGHKS, CDR2 YYEKEE (reference sequence). V was clipped by 4 bases and J by 2 bases; unmatched bases: 13. CDR3 protein: CASSKTGGSRTTYEQYF. The CDR3 region has the DNA TGTGCCAGCAGCAAGACAGGGGGTAGTAGAACTACCTACGAGCAGTACTTC.

This clonotype was picked up a small number of times. A read error may account for a junction end that differs from germline. The chain joins TRBV6-5 to TRBJ2-2, with a weak D call TRBD1 (6 bases). The CDR3 is 16 amino acids. Germline V lookup: CDR1 MNHEY, CDR2 SVGAGI. The CDR3 reads CASSYSYRADTGKLFF. The CDR3, as DNA: TGTGCCAGCAGTTACTCGTACAGGGCGGACACCGGGAAGCTGTTTTTT.

This clonotype was detected many times. V is TRBV10-3 and J is TRBJ2-3; D might be TRBD1 or TRBD2, each matching 5 bases. Germline CDR1 reads ENHRY; CDR2 reads SYGVKD. The CDR3 has 17 residues. Trimming cost V 3 bases and J 9 bases, with 25 bases left between them. The CDR3 DNA is TGTGCCATCAGTGACCCCAAGAGGGACGGCTCGACTGGGACGCAGTATTTT. Translating gives CAISDPKRDGSTGTQYF.

This clonotype was found a few times. The chain has TRBV27 and TRBJ1-4; 7 positions match TRBD1. This CDR3 region has 15 residues. Germline V gives CDR1 MNHEY, CDR2 SMNVEV (reference sequence). Losses at the gene ends were 5 bases for V and 7 bases for J; bases not matched to a gene: 10. CDR3 bases: TGTGCCAGCAGTCCGTCTGGACACAGGGGTGAAAAACTGTTTTTT. It is translated as CASSPSGHRGEKLFF.

This clonotype was picked up a small number of times. The chain recombines TRBV4-1 with TRBJ2-3; 9 nucleotides line up with TRBD2. CDR1 and CDR2 (germline): MGHRA, YSYEKL. V was clipped by 1 base and J by 2 bases; unmatched bases: 7. This CDR3 comprises 17 residues. The CDR3 loop reads CASSQGPAGGPTDTQYF. The CDR3, as DNA: TGCGCCAGCAGCCAAGGCCCCGCGGGAGGGCCCACAGATACGCAGTATTTT.

This chain links TRBV5-1 with TRBJ2-7; D is possibly TRBD1 or TRBD2 (6 bases each). The germline CDR1 and CDR2 sequences are SGHRS and YFSETQ. The CDR3 consists of 14 residues. With 0 bases removed from V and 5 bases from J, the gap between germline ends came to 12 bases. The CDR3 region has the DNA TGCGCCAGCAGCTTGGTCGGGGGCCGAGACGAGCAGTACTTC. The encoded protein is CASSLVGGRDEQYF.

This clonotype was seen only a few times. V is TRBV28 and J is TRBJ2-2, with D maybe TRBD2 (7 bases). CDR1 is MDHEN, CDR2 SYDVKM, per germline. The CDR3 runs 15 residues. Between the trimmed V and J ends, which lost 7 bases and 3 bases, there was a span of 15 bases. The CDR3 nucleotides read TGTGCCAGCACTAGAGGGGGGGCTCACACCGGGGAGCTGTTTTTT. This encodes CASTRGGAHTGELFF.

This clonotype has ten or more counts. The chain carries TRBV3-1 and TRBJ1-2, with D hard to call. Trimming took off 0 bases at V and 6 bases at J, with 14 bases between the two ends. This CDR3 is 15 amino acids long. Germline V CDR1 and CDR2: LGHDT, YNNKEL (reference sequence). CDR3 residues: CASSQDFYSRHGYTF. The CDR3 bases are TGTGCCAGCAGCCAAGATTTTTACAGCAGACATGGCTACACCTTC. Variable domain in full (rest from reference TRBV3-1 and TRBJ1-2): DTAVSQTPKYLVTQMGNDKSIKCEQNLGHDTMYWYKQDSKKFLKIMFSYNNKELIINETVPNRFSPKSPDKAHLNLHINSLELGDSAVYFCASSQDFYSRHGYTFGSGTRLTVV.

The chain is built from TRBV20-1 and TRBJ2-2; possible D gene TRBD1, 5 bases. This CDR3 is built from 16 residues. V shed 3 bases and J shed 7 bases, with 21 bases lying between them. Germline-derived CDR1 and CDR2 are DFQATT and SNEGSKA (reference sequence). CDR3: CSARGLGRAVRGELFF. DNA of the CDR3: TGCAGTGCTAGGGGCTTGGGCAGGGCGGTCCGCGGGGAGCTGTTTTTT.

Worth noting for this clonotype: A much larger clonotype is one base distant, so this may be a read error. The genes are TRBV2 and TRBJ2-2; no clear D gene. CDR1 SNHLY and CDR2 FYNNEI come from the germline V gene. The CDR3 totals 10 residues. V was trimmed by 6 bases and J by 9 bases, leaving 5 bases between them. The CDR3 sequence is CASRSRELFF. CDR3 nucleotides: TGTGCCAGCAGGTCCCGGGAGCTGTTTTTT.

This clonotype was seen at least ten times. The V and J genes are TRBV30 and TRBJ2-1; D is uncertain. Germline V gene data show CDR1 as GTSNPN and CDR2 as SVGIG (reference sequence). CDR3 length: 11 amino acids. The germline V and J ends were trimmed by 3 bases and 5 bases, with 5 bases remaining between them. Written as DNA, the CDR3 is TGTGCCTGGAGCGATAACAATGAGCAGTTCTTC. Its protein product is CAWSDNNEQFF.

The rearrangement uses TRBV7-3 and TRBJ2-1; 7 nucleotides match TRBD2. The CDR3 is 12 amino acids. Germline CDR1 and CDR2: SGHTA and FQGTGA. Unmatched junction bases numbered 14, after V lost 8 bases and J lost 16 bases. CDR3 loop: CASAPSAGVLFF. The CDR3 DNA follows: TGTGCCAGCGCACCTAGTGCGGGGGTGTTATTCTTC.

This clonotype has at least ten counts. This chain connects TRBV30 to TRBJ2-1; D is ambiguous. The CDR3 has 12 residues. Trimming removed 3 bases at V and 5 bases at J, with 8 bases between. Germline loops: CDR1 GTSNPN, CDR2 SVGIG (reference sequence). The CDR3 coding sequence is TGTGCCTGGAGGGACGACCACAATGAGCAGTTCTTC. Its translation: CAWRDDHNEQFF.

The chain joins TRBV6-1 to TRBJ1-2; perhaps TRBD1 as D (5 bases). The ends were cut back, 5 bases at V and 6 bases at J, with 22 bases in the middle. CDR1 is MNHNS, CDR2 SASEGT, per germline. The length of the CDR3 is 16 residues. In DNA form, the CDR3 reads TGTGCCAGCAGTCCCCTTCTAGCGGGAGAGGGGAATGGCTACACCTTC. The encoded protein is CASSPLLAGEGNGYTF.

This clonotype was detected ten times or more. This rearrangement joins TRBV28 to TRBJ1-2, with unresolved D. CDR1 and CDR2 (germline): MDHEN, SYDVKM. Trimming took off 5 bases at V and 8 bases at J, with 15 bases between the two ends. This CDR3 has 13 amino acids. The CDR3 spells CASSPYHRIGYTF. CDR3 coding DNA: TGTGCCAGCAGTCCTTATCATAGGATCGGCTACACCTTC.

On this clonotype itself: This may be a read error: a much more frequent sequence differs by one nucleotide. This chain uses TRBV18 with TRBJ2-6, with a weak D call TRBD2 (6 bases). The CDR3 sequence is 15 residues long. Looked up from germline, CDR1 is KGHSH and CDR2 is LQKENI. CDR3 bases: TGTGCCAGCCCACCACCGGGGGACCGCACCAACGTCCTGACTTTC. This gives the protein CASPPPGDRTNVLTF.

To note about this clonotype: One base away lies a much larger clone, so this may be a sequencing read error. The CDR3 is CASSSAGTTGETQYF. The DNA of the CDR3 is TGTGCCAGCAGTTCGGCCGGGACTACCGGGGAGACCCAGTACTTC. The chain has TRBV28 and TRBJ2-5, with 7 positions matching TRBD2. V lost 4 bases, J lost 5 bases, and 10 bases stayed unmatched. The CDR3 has 15 amino acids. CDR1 MDHEN and CDR2 SYDVKM come from the germline V gene.

A remark on this clonotype: A much larger clonotype is one base distant, so this may be a read error. The chain employs TRBV6-1 and TRBJ2-5; tentatively, D is TRBD2 (6 bases). V gave up 5 bases and J gave up 4 bases, with 17 bases separating them. The CDR3 covers 15 residues. Germline assignment: CDR1 MNHNS and CDR2 SASEGT. DNA for the CDR3: TGTGCCAGCAGTAAGAGCGGGTACTACCTAGAGACCCAGTACTTC. Its translation: CASSKSGYYLETQYF.

This clonotype was observed many times. This chain uses TRBV2 with TRBJ2-2; D gene uncertain. The germline V and J ends were trimmed by 1 base and 2 bases, with 8 bases remaining between them. This CDR3 has 15 residues. Germline V CDR1 and CDR2: SNHLY, FYNNEI. CDR3 nucleotide sequence: TGTGCCAGCAGTGAAGGACGGGTTAACACCGGGGAGCTGTTTTTT. Encoded protein: CASSEGRVNTGELFF.

Many counts were recorded for this clonotype. This chain connects TRBV11-2 to TRBJ2-1; TRBD2 aligns across 15 bases. CDR1 and CDR2 from the germline V gene are SGHAT and FQNNGV. The CDR3 has 18 amino acids. Trimming took 1 base from V and 9 from J; bases not matched to a gene: 10. The CDR3 here is CASSLVSGLAGGPGEQFF. CDR3 nucleotides: TGTGCCAGCAGCTTAGTGTCCGGACTAGCGGGAGGGCCTGGTGAGCAGTTCTTC.

This clonotype was counted ten times or more. V gene TRBV6-1 combines with J gene TRBJ2-5; TRBD2 is a possible D gene (6 bases). This CDR3 region has 13 residues. The V end was cut by 7 bases, the J end by 7 bases, with 16 bases between. The germline V gene has CDR1 MNHNS and CDR2 SASEGT. The CDR3 reads CASTIGGIGTQYF. The CDR3 DNA is TGTGCCAGCACTATTGGGGGGATAGGGACCCAGTACTTC.

The CDR3 DNA reads TGTGCCAGCAGTTTAGCGGGACAGGAGAACAATCAGCCCCAGCATTTT. Translating it yields CASSLAGQENNQPQHF. V gene TRBV12-3 or TRBV12-4 combines with J gene TRBJ1-5; 8 nucleotides agree with TRBD1. The CDR3 has 16 residues. V shed 0 bases and J 3 bases; nucleotides not matched to a gene: 4.